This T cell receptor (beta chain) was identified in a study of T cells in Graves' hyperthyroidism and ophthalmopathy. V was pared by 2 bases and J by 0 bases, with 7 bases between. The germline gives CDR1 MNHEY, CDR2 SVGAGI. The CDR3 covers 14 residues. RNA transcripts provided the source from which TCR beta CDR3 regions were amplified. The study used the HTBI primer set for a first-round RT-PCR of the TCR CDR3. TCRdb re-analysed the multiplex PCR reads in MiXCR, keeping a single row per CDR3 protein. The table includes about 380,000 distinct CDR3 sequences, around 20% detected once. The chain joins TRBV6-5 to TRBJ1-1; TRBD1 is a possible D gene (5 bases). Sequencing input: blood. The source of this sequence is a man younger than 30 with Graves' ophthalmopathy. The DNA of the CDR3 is TGTGCCAGCAGTTACGGGGACCTGAACACTGAAGCTTTCTTT. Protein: CASSYGDLNTEAFF.